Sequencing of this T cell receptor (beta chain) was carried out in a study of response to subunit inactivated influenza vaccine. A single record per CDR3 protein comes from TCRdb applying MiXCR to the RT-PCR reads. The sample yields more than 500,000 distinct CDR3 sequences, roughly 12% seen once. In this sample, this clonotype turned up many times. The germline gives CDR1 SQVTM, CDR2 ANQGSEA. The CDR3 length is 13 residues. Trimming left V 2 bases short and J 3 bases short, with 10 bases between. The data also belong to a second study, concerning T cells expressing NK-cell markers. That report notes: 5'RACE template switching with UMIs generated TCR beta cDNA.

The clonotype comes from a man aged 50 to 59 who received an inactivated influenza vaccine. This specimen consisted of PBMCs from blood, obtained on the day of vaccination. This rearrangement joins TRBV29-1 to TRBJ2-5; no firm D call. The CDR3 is CSVELRLKETQYF. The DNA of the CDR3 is TGCAGCGTTGAACTCCGATTAAAAGAGACCCAGTACTTC.